Following are 29 T cell receptor beta chains from one sample sequenced in a study of chemoradiotherapy in HPV16-positive cancers. TCRdb keeps only in-frame clones here, not all; method: immunoSEQ multiplex PCR. This table has nearly 5,500 clones, about 85% appearing once. The sequencing used tumor tissue, collected from a patient who underwent chemoradiotherapy. These receptors were taken from a human donor with HPV-associated anogenital cancer.

The rearrangement uses TRBV5-1 and TRBJ2-3; tentatively, D is TRBD1 (6 bases). The germline gives CDR1 SGHRS, CDR2 YFSETQ. The CDR3 covers 13 residues. Trimming cost V 3 bases and J 3 bases, with 8 bases left between them. Here the CDR3 reads CASSSQGTDTQYF. The CDR3 bases are TGCGCCAGCAGCTCCCAGGGGACAGATACGCAGTATTTT.

This rearrangement joins TRBV4-2 to TRBJ1-1, with D possibly being TRBD1 (6 bases). Germline V gene lookup returns CDR1 LGHNA and CDR2 YNFKEQ. The CDR3 contains 14 residues. The V end was cut by 0 bases, the J end by 7 bases, with 12 bases between. The CDR3: CASSQEWGQGEAFF. The CDR3 DNA reads as TGTGCCAGCAGCCAAGAATGGGGGCAGGGTGAAGCTTTCTTT.

The chain carries TRBV19 and TRBJ2-5, with a possible D match to TRBD2 (6 bases). Trimming took off 3 bases at V and 0 bases at J, with 11 bases between the two ends. Germline-derived CDR1 and CDR2 are LNHDA and SQIVND (reference sequence). CDR3 length: 15 residues. The CDR3 sequence: CASSIAGTYQETQYF. The CDR3 DNA is TGTGCCAGTAGTATTGCGGGGACGTACCAAGAGACCCAGTACTTC. Full variable domain (remainder filled in from reference TRBV19 and TRBJ2-5): DGGITQSPKYLFRKEGQNVTLSCEQNLNHDAMYWYRQDPGQGLRLIYYSQIVNDFQKGDIAEGYSVSREKKESFPLTVTSAQKNPTAFYLCASSIAGTYQETQYFGPGTRLLVL.

The V call is TRBV5-1, the J call TRBJ2-2; TRBD1 aligns across 12 bases. The CDR3 is 17 amino acids. V lost 2 bases, J lost 7 bases, and 9 bases stayed unmatched. CDR1 SGHRS and CDR2 YFSETQ come from the germline V gene. The chain's CDR3 is CASSFTGTGGESGELFF. The DNA for the CDR3 is TGCGCCAGCAGCTTCACGGGGACAGGGGGCGAAAGCGGGGAGCTGTTTTTT.

V usage is TRBV5-1 and J usage is TRBJ2-3, with 12 bases aligning to TRBD2. Germline trimming cut 0 bases from V and 6 bases from J; bases unmatched to any gene: 11. Per germline, CDR1 SGHRS and CDR2 YFSETQ. The CDR3 has 18 amino acids. The CDR3 nucleotides read TGCGCCAGCAGCTTGGGTTCTAGCGGGGGGGCCGGATCGGATACGCAGTATTTT. Its protein product is CASSLGSSGGAGSDTQYF. Filled out from reference TRBV5-1 and TRBJ2-3, the complete variable domain reads KAGVTQTPRYLIKTRGQQVTLSCSPISGHRSVSWYQQTPGQGLQFLFEYFSETQRNKGNFPGRFSGRQFSNSRSEMNVSTLELGDSALYLCASSLGSSGGAGSDTQYFGPGTRLTVL.

The chain is built from TRBV2 and TRBJ1-5; D unresolved. V was trimmed by 2 bases and J by 3 bases, leaving 8 bases between them. The CDR3 loop spans 14 amino acids. The V gene's germline CDR1 is SNHLY and CDR2 FYNNEI. In nucleotides, the CDR3 is TGTGCCAGCAGTGAAAAGGCGATCAATCAGCCCCAGCATTTT. Its translation: CASSEKAINQPQHF.

This clone was found a few times. V is TRBV18 and J is TRBJ1-1, with D tentatively TRBD1 (5 bases). Germline values: CDR1 KGHSH, CDR2 LQKENI. The CDR3 consists of 13 residues. V was pared by 4 bases and J by 5 bases, with 11 bases between. The CDR3 nucleotides are TGTGCCAGCTCACAGGCAGGGCAGACTGAAGCTTTCTTT. Translation gives CASSQAGQTEAFF.

In this sample, this clone turned up once. The chain carries TRBV20-1 and TRBJ2-1; D is undetermined. This CDR3 is 10 amino acids long. The ends were cut back, 5 bases at V and 5 bases at J, with 4 bases in the middle. The V gene's germline CDR1 is DFQATT and CDR2 SNEGSKA (reference sequence). DNA for the CDR3: TGCAGTGCTGAGAACAATGAGCAGTTCTTC. It yields the protein CSAENNEQFF.

The genes are TRBV7-2 and TRBJ2-2; D could derive from TRBD1 or TRBD2 (6 bases each). The germline CDR1 and CDR2 sequences are SGHTA and FQGNSA. CDR3 length: 16 amino acids. V was cut by 0 bases and J by 2 bases, with 10 bases left in between. CDR3 nucleotides: TGTGCCAGCAGCTTAGCGGGGGGCTACAACACCGGGGAGCTGTTTTTT. Protein: CASSLAGGYNTGELFF. The entire variable domain, with the rest obtained from reference TRBV7-2 and TRBJ2-2, is as follows: GAGVSQSPSNKVTEKGKDVELRCDPISGHTALYWYRQSLGQGLEFLIYFQGNSAPDKSGLPSDRFSAERTGGSVSTLTIQRTQQEDSAVYLCASSLAGGYNTGELFFGEGSRLTVL.

The V call is TRBV6-5, the J call TRBJ1-2; possible D gene TRBD1, 5 bases. Germline-derived CDR1 and CDR2 are MNHEY and SVGAGI. The CDR3 covers 14 residues. Trimming stripped 7 bases from V and 1 base from J, with 13 bases between. CDR3 sequence reads: CASKSGQSNYGYTF. CDR3 DNA: TGTGCCAGCAAGAGCGGACAAAGTAACTATGGCTACACCTTC.

The V call is TRBV6-5, the J call TRBJ1-2, with D perhaps matching TRBD1 (5 bases). The CDR3 has 11 residues. V dropped 10 bases and J dropped 8 bases, with 14 bases sitting between them. Germline V CDR1 and CDR2: MNHEY, SVGAGI. CDR3 residues: CATTEGVGYTF. CDR3 bases: TGTGCCACAACGGAAGGGGTCGGCTACACCTTC.

This clone appeared once. The CDR3 sequence is CASQFTGNEQFF. As DNA, the CDR3 is TGTGCCAGCCAGTTTACCGGCAATGAGCAGTTCTTC. V and J are TRBV2 and TRBJ2-1; D gene unclear. The V end was cut by 8 bases, the J end by 6 bases, with 11 bases between. The CDR3 runs to 12 residues. Germline CDR1 reads SNHLY; CDR2 reads FYNNEI.

The genes are TRBV9 and TRBJ2-2; no definite D call. The germline V gene encodes CDR1 SGDLS and CDR2 YYNGEE. V lost 4 bases, J lost 5 bases, and 15 bases lay in between. The CDR3 runs to 15 residues. The CDR3 spells CASSPRQVGTGELFF. CDR3 DNA sequence: TGTGCCAGCAGCCCGCGGCAGGTGGGAACCGGGGAGCTGTTTTTT.

This chain uses TRBV30 with TRBJ1-4; 9 nucleotides line up with TRBD1. This CDR3 is 15 amino acids long. V shed 0 bases and J 5 bases; nucleotides not matched to a gene: 4. Germline CDR1 GTSNPN, CDR2 SVGIG (reference sequence). The CDR3 loop is CAWSVRQGVNEKLFF. CDR3 sequence (DNA): TGTGCCTGGAGTGTTCGACAGGGGGTAAATGAAAAACTGTTTTTT. Looking up the rest from reference TRBV30 and TRBJ1-4 gives the full variable domain: SQTIHQWPATLVQPVGSPLSLECTVEGTSNPNLYWYRQAAGRGLQLLFYSVGIGQISSEVPQNLSASRPQDRQFILSSKKLLLSDSGFYLCAWSVRQGVNEKLFFGSGTQLSVL.

The chain uses TRBV19 and TRBJ1-1; 10 nucleotides align to TRBD1. The CDR3 is 15 residues long. V shed 8 bases and J 3 bases; nucleotides not matched to a gene: 9. Germline V CDR1 and CDR2: LNHDA, SQIVND (reference sequence). The CDR3 region is CASGPGQGRYTEAFF. The CDR3 nucleotides read TGTGCCAGTGGGCCGGGACAGGGGAGGTACACTGAAGCTTTCTTT. The full variable domain, completed using reference TRBV19 and TRBJ1-1, is DGGITQSPKYLFRKEGQNVTLSCEQNLNHDAMYWYRQDPGQGLRLIYYSQIVNDFQKGDIAEGYSVSREKKESFPLTVTSAQKNPTAFYLCASGPGQGRYTEAFFGQGTRLTVV.

The gene calls are TRBV5-1 and TRBJ2-7; possible D gene TRBD1, 5 bases. The CDR3 has 13 amino acids. V lost 1 base and J lost 0, with 5 bases in between. Germline CDR1 is SGHRS and CDR2 is YFSETQ. CDR3 in amino acids: CASSLTGSYEQYF. The CDR3 DNA reads TGCGCCAGCAGCTTGACAGGCTCCTACGAGCAGTACTTC. Variable domain in full (rest from reference TRBV5-1 and TRBJ2-7): KAGVTQTPRYLIKTRGQQVTLSCSPISGHRSVSWYQQTPGQGLQFLFEYFSETQRNKGNFPGRFSGRQFSNSRSEMNVSTLELGDSALYLCASSLTGSYEQYFGPGTRLTVT.

The chain uses TRBV7-2 and TRBJ2-5; TRBD2 agrees at 7 bases. The CDR3 is 14 residues long. Germline CDR1 SGHTA, CDR2 FQGNSA. V shed 5 bases, J shed 4 bases, and the junction held 7 bases outside the gene matches. CDR3 nucleotides: TGTGCCAGCAGCACACCCCCTAGCGGAGAGACCCAGTACTTC. Translating it yields CASSTPPSGETQYF.

This clone was seen more than once but under ten times. The chain employs TRBV5-4 and TRBJ1-2; D gene ambiguous. V was clipped by 4 bases and J by 7 bases, with 8 bases between them. Germline CDR1 is SGHNT and CDR2 is YYREEE (reference sequence). The CDR3 totals 11 residues. CDR3 region: CASSNLGGYTF. The DNA of the CDR3 is TGTGCCAGCAGCAATCTGGGTGGCTACACCTTC.

The gene calls are TRBV27 and TRBJ2-2; D remains ambiguous. Between the trimmed V and J ends, which lost 6 bases and 5 bases, there was a span of 4 bases. Germline CDR1 and CDR2: MNHEY and SMNVEV (reference sequence). CDR3 size: 11 residues. CDR3 amino acids: CASRLTGELFF. CDR3 nucleotide sequence: TGTGCCAGCAGGTTAACCGGGGAGCTGTTTTTT.

The genes are TRBV27 and TRBJ1-4; D gene uncertain. Deletions cut 3 bases from V and 5 bases from J, with 7 bases between. The length of the CDR3 is 13 residues. In germline, CDR1 is MNHEY, CDR2 SMNVEV (reference sequence). This CDR3 is CASSFGGNEKLFF. CDR3 nucleotides: TGTGCCAGCAGTTTCGGAGGAAATGAAAAACTGTTTTTT.

The rearrangement joins TRBV5-1 to TRBJ2-3; TRBD1 aligns across 7 bases. Looked up from germline, CDR1 is SGHRS and CDR2 is YFSETQ. The CDR3 covers 14 residues. Trimming removed 3 bases from V and 2 bases from J; junction bases left unmatched: 3. The CDR3 loop is CASSSQGFTDTQYF. CDR3 sequence (DNA): TGCGCCAGCAGCTCACAGGGGTTCACAGATACGCAGTATTTT. The entire variable domain, with the rest obtained from reference TRBV5-1 and TRBJ2-3, is as follows: KAGVTQTPRYLIKTRGQQVTLSCSPISGHRSVSWYQQTPGQGLQFLFEYFSETQRNKGNFPGRFSGRQFSNSRSEMNVSTLELGDSALYLCASSSQGFTDTQYFGPGTRLTVL.

This clone was detected only once. The chain uses TRBV19 and TRBJ1-2; no reliable D call. The V end was cut by 5 bases, the J end by 5 bases, with 9 bases between. The CDR3 has 12 residues. Germline V lookup: CDR1 LNHDA, CDR2 SQIVND (reference sequence). CDR3 sequence (DNA): TGTGCCAGTAGTCCTGGGGTATATGGCTACACCTTC. This encodes CASSPGVYGYTF.

The V gene is TRBV15, the J gene TRBJ2-5; D ambiguous. The CDR3 is made up of 15 amino acids. Trimming cost V 1 base and J 5 bases, with 14 bases left between them. Germline V lookup: CDR1 LNHNV, CDR2 YYDKDF (reference sequence). The CDR3 bases are TGTGCCACCAGCAGAGTAGAATCAGCCCGGGAGACCCAGTACTTC. Protein product: CATSRVESARETQYF.

This clone is a singleton in its sample. The chain is built from TRBV19 and TRBJ1-1; D is ambiguous. Germline V CDR1 and CDR2: LNHDA, SQIVND (reference sequence). The CDR3 length is 14 residues. V lost 4 bases and J 5 bases, leaving 14 bases between the germline ends. The CDR3 nucleotides are TGTGCCAGTAGTAGGGGTTTTACGTCGACTGAAGCTTTCTTT. Protein product: CASSRGFTSTEAFF.

The J gene is TRBJ2-5, the V gene TRBV29-1, with D maybe TRBD2 (5 bases). This CDR3 comprises 13 residues. The V gene's germline CDR1 is SQVTM and CDR2 ANQGSEA. The V end was cut by 3 bases, the J end by 0 bases, with 8 bases between. The CDR3 DNA follows: TGCAGCGTTGATTTCGGGGACCAAGAGACCCAGTACTTC. Translation: CSVDFGDQETQYF.

This chain joins TRBV19 and TRBJ2-3; 8 nucleotides align to TRBD2. Germline V gene data show CDR1 as LNHDA and CDR2 as SQIVND (reference sequence). Germline trimming cut 7 bases from V and 0 bases from J; bases unmatched to any gene: 9. CDR3 length: 16 amino acids. The CDR3 reads CASTRGGRRSTDTQYF. CDR3 DNA: TGTGCCAGTACCCGGGGCGGGAGGCGAAGCACAGATACGCAGTATTTT. Complete variable domain (other parts from reference TRBV19 and TRBJ2-3): DGGITQSPKYLFRKEGQNVTLSCEQNLNHDAMYWYRQDPGQGLRLIYYSQIVNDFQKGDIAEGYSVSREKKESFPLTVTSAQKNPTAFYLCASTRGGRRSTDTQYFGPGTRLTVL.

This chain connects TRBV5-6 to TRBJ1-2; D gene ambiguous. Trimming removed 0 bases from V and 8 bases from J, with 8 bases in between. The CDR3 covers 12 residues. Germline V lookup: CDR1 SGHDT, CDR2 YYEEEE. The DNA for the CDR3 is TGTGCCAGCAGCTTGGGTCGACGAGGCTACACCTTC. This codes for CASSLGRRGYTF.

The J gene is TRBJ2-3, the V gene TRBV5-4; TRBD1 aligns across 8 bases. Losses at the gene ends were 3 bases for V and 6 bases for J; bases not matched to a gene: 9. CDR3 length: 15 residues. Per germline, CDR1 SGHNT and CDR2 YYREEE (reference sequence). CDR3 coding DNA: TGTGCCAGCAGCTCCCGACAGGGGAAGGGGGATACGCAGTATTTT. Encoded protein: CASSSRQGKGDTQYF.

The rearrangement joins TRBV7-2 to TRBJ2-1, with D possibly being TRBD2 (5 bases). V lost 0 bases, J lost 4 bases, and 10 bases lay in between. This CDR3 spans 15 amino acids. The germline V gene encodes CDR1 SGHTA and CDR2 FQGNSA. CDR3 residues: CASSLAGGRYNEQFF. The CDR3, as DNA: TGTGCCAGCAGCTTAGCCGGCGGGCGTTACAATGAGCAGTTCTTC. The variable domain in full, with the rest retrieved from reference TRBV7-2 and TRBJ2-1, is GAGVSQSPSNKVTEKGKDVELRCDPISGHTALYWYRQSLGQGLEFLIYFQGNSAPDKSGLPSDRFSAERTGGSVSTLTIQRTQQEDSAVYLCASSLAGGRYNEQFFGPGTRLTVL.